A selection of T cell receptor beta chains follows, all from one sample in a study of radiotherapy plus CTLA-4 blockade in lung cancer. TCRdb's copy holds only in-frame clones and misses some; the assay was immunoSEQ multiplex PCR. The data hold about 35,000 clones, with approximately 85% observed a single time. The source was peripheral blood, collected from a patient treated with radiotherapy plus ipilimumab. These receptors were collected from a human donor with non-small cell lung cancer who had stable disease on radiotherapy plus ipilimumab. Each CDR3 is given with its conserved first and last residue. A D gene is named only where the DNA matches it firmly. The size of a clone is reported for some rows only, either as once, few or many, or as a class for expanded clones.

TGTGCCAGCAGCTTCGCGGGAGGTGGGCGCGATGAGCAGTTCTTC | CASSFAGGGRDEQFF | - | TRBV7-2 | TRBD2 | TRBJ2-1
TGTGCCTGGACCGGGACAAATTTCTATGGCTACACCTTC | CAWTGTNFYGYTF | - | TRBV30 | - | TRBJ1-2
TGCGTCATGATAAGGACTAGCGGGAGGGCCCCGGGTAGCAATGAGCAGTTCTTC | CVMIRTSGRAPGSNEQFF | - | TRBV10-1 | TRBD2 | TRBJ2-1
TGTGCCAGCAGTGCGGGACTAGCGGGAATAGGCTACGAGCAGTACTTC | CASSAGLAGIGYEQYF | - | TRBV27 | TRBD2 | TRBJ2-7
TGTGCCAGCAGTCGGGACAGCTCCTACAATGAGCAGTTCTTC | CASSRDSSYNEQFF | once | TRBV7-9 | TRBD1 | TRBJ2-1
TGTGCCAGCAACCTAGCGAGGGGAGAGACCCAGTACTTC | CASNLARGETQYF | - | TRBV2 | - | TRBJ2-5
TGCGCCAGCAGCCAAGGCGGGACCAGCGCCTACGAGCAGTACTTC | CASSQGGTSAYEQYF | - | TRBV4-1 | - | TRBJ2-7
TGTGCCTGGTACGAGCCGCTCCTCCGGGAGGGCTACACCTTC | CAWYEPLLREGYTF | few | TRBV30 | - | TRBJ1-2
TGTGCCAGCAGCCTACCCGGACAGGCAAACACTGAAGCTTTCTTT | CASSLPGQANTEAFF | - | TRBV7-2 | TRBD1 | TRBJ1-1
TGCGCCAGCAGCCCCTCCCCGGGAGGGGGTAGGCAGTACTTC | CASSPSPGGGRQYF | - | TRBV4-3 | TRBD2 | TRBJ2-7
TGTGCCAGCACCAAAACACAGGGAGATCAGCCCCAGCATTTT | CASTKTQGDQPQHF | - | TRBV28 | - | TRBJ1-5
TGCGCCAGCAGCTTGGCAAAGCAGGGGGGTCGGTACGAGCAGTACTTC | CASSLAKQGGRYEQYF | - | TRBV5-1 | - | TRBJ2-7
TGTGCCAGCACTTCGGGACTCCGCCTTGGCTACGAGCAGTACTTC | CASTSGLRLGYEQYF | - | TRBV28 | - | TRBJ2-7
TGTGCCAGTAGTATAGTGGGGGCAGGTGAGCAGTTCTTC | CASSIVGAGEQFF | - | TRBV19 | - | TRBJ2-1
TGTGCCAGCGTACGGGGGGGGGCCGACTATGGCTACACCTTC | CASVRGGADYGYTF | - | TRBV5-6 | - | TRBJ1-2
TGTGCCAGCATCGGTAGCGGGAGGGGTTACAATGAGCAGTTCTTC | CASIGSGRGYNEQFF | - | TRBV7-2 | TRBD2 | TRBJ2-1
TGCGCCAGCAGGCAAACAGGGGCTGCTGGGGCCAACGTCCTGACTTTC | CASRQTGAAGANVLTF | few | TRBV5-1 | TRBD1 | TRBJ2-6
TGCGCCAGCAGATTACCAGGGGGACAGGGGAACACTGAAGCTTTCTTT | CASRLPGGQGNTEAFF | - | TRBV5-1 | TRBD1 | TRBJ1-1
TGTGCCAGCAGCCAAACAGGGGCGGCTTTCTTT | CASSQTGAAFF | - | TRBV6-4 | TRBD1 | TRBJ1-1
TGTGCCAGCTCACCCGCAGGTGCAGATACGCAGTATTTT | CASSPAGADTQYF | - | TRBV18 | - | TRBJ2-3
TGTGCCAGCAGCCTGCTCATTAGGACAGGGGGGAAAACCGGAAACACCATATATTTT | CASSLLIRTGGKTGNTIYF | - | TRBV11-2 | TRBD1 | TRBJ1-3
TGTGCCAGCAGTTACTCGGGGACAAAAGAAAAACTGTTTTTT | CASSYSGTKEKLFF | - | TRBV6-5 | - | TRBJ1-4
TGTGCCAGCAGCTTAGTGTCTAGCGGGGGCTCTAACACCGGGGAGCTGTTTTTT | CASSLVSSGGSNTGELFF | - | TRBV11-2 | TRBD2 | TRBJ2-2
TGCAGTGCTAGAGCTTATGGCTACACCTTC | CSARAYGYTF | - | TRBV20-1 | - | TRBJ1-2
TGCGCCAGCAGTGAGACTTGGAACACTGAAGCTTTCTTT | CASSETWNTEAFF | - | TRBV10-2 | - | TRBJ1-1
TGTGCCAGCAGTTTATCAGCGGGAGGAAACTACAATGAGCAGTTCTTC | CASSLSAGGNYNEQFF | - | TRBV28 | TRBD2 | TRBJ2-1